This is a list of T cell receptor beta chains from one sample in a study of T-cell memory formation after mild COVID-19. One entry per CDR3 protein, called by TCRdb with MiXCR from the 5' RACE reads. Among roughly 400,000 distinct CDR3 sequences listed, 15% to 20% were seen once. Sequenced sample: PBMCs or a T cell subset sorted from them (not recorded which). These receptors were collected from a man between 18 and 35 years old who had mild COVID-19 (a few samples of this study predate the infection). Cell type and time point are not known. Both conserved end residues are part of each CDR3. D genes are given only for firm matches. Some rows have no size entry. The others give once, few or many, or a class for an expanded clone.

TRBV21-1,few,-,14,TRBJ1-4,TGTGCCAGCAGCGTTGAAGGAGGGCGGGAAAAACTGTTTTTT,CASSVEGGREKLFF
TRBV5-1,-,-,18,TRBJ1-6,TGCGCCAGCAGCTTGGACAGCAGGGTGGTTGGATATAATTCACCCCTCCACTTT,CASSLDSRVVGYNSPLHF
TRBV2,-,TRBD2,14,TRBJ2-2,TGTGCCAGCAGACTAGCGGGGGGGCCCGGGGAGCTGTTTTTT,CASRLAGGPGELFF
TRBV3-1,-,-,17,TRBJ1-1,TGTGCCAGCAGCCAAGTGACCGGGGGAAAATTGAGAACTGAAGCTTTCTTT,CASSQVTGGKLRTEAFF
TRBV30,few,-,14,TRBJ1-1,TGTGCCTGGAGACGTAGAGGGGGGAACACTGAAGCTTTCTTT,CAWRRRGGNTEAFF
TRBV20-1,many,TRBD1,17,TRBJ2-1,TGCAGTGTGGTGGACAGGGGGTCGTATGGCTCCTACAATGAGCAGTTCTTC,CSVVDRGSYGSYNEQFF
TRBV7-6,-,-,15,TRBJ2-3,TGTGCCAGCAGCCGCAGTCTAGCGAGCGCAGATACGCAGTATTTT,CASSRSLASADTQYF
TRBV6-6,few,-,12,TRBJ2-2,TGTGCCAGCAGATTCGACCCATGGGAGCTGTTTTTT,CASRFDPWELFF
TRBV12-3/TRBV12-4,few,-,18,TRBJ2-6,TGTGCCAGCAGTTTAGGCATGTCAGGGTACTCTGGGGCCAACGTCCTGACTTTC,CASSLGMSGYSGANVLTF
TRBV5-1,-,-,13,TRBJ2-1,TGCGCCAGCAGCTTAGACTTACCCAATGAGCAGTTCTTC,CASSLDLPNEQFF
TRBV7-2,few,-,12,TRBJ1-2,TGTGCCAGCAGTCGATACCCCTATGGCTACACCTTC,CASSRYPYGYTF
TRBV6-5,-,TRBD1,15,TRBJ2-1,TGTGCCAGCAGCACCGGGACAGGGGGCTTGAATGAGCAGTTCTTC,CASSTGTGGLNEQFF
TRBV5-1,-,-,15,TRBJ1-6,TGCGCCAGCAGCCTGCAGAGGGGCCAGAATTCACCCCTCCACTTT,CASSLQRGQNSPLHF
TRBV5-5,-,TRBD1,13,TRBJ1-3,TGTGCCAGCAGCGGGGACAGGGGAAACACCATATATTTT,CASSGDRGNTIYF
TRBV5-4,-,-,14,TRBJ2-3,TGTGCCAGCAGCGGCGGACAGTACACAGATACGCAGTATTTT,CASSGGQYTDTQYF
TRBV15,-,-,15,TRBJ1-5,TGTGCCACCAGCAGAGATAGACATAGCAATCAGCCCCAGCATTTT,CATSRDRHSNQPQHF
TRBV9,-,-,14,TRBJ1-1,TGTGCCAGCACCCGGTCGGGGTGGGACACTGAAGCTTTCTTT,CASTRSGWDTEAFF
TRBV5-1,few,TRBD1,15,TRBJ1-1,TGCGCCAGCAGCTTACTACAGGGGCGGAACACTGAAGCTTTCTTT,CASSLLQGRNTEAFF
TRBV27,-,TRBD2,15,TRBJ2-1,TGTGCCAGCCGACCTAGCGGAAGCTCCTACAATGAGCAGTTCTTC,CASRPSGSSYNEQFF
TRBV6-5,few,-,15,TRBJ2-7,TGTGCCAGCTCCCTCCGAAGGGTCTTTGGCTACGAGCAGTACTTC,CASSLRRVFGYEQYF
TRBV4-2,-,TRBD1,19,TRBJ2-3,TGTGCCAGCAGCCAAGAAAGGGGGCATAACGGAGGCCTCACAGATACGCAGTATTTT,CASSQERGHNGGLTDTQYF